Following are 24 T cell receptor beta chains from one sample sequenced in a study of T cell clones after liver transplantation. Here immunoSEQ multiplex PCR was the method, and the copy in TCRdb shows in-frame clones only, minus some. The sample includes about 51,000 clones, about 90% seen only once; the top ten take approximately 14%. The sequencing used CD8+ T cells from blood, collected 12 months after liver transplant. These receptors were taken from a human patient who received a liver transplant. Some T cells may have come from the graft donor.

This clone was seen a handful of times. The chain recombines TRBV28 with TRBJ1-5, with TRBD1 matching over 9 bases. CDR1 is MDHEN, CDR2 SYDVKM, per germline. The CDR3 sequence is 14 residues long. The ends lost 3 bases at V and 5 bases at J; junction bases unmatched: 2. CDR3 loop: CASSLGQGHQPQHF. Written as DNA, the CDR3 is TGTGCCAGCAGTTTGGGACAGGGCCATCAGCCCCAGCATTTT.

This rearrangement joins TRBV5-6 to TRBJ2-5; tentative D call: TRBD2 (5 bases). This CDR3 has 15 amino acids. The V gene's germline CDR1 is SGHDT and CDR2 YYEEEE. V lost 0 bases and J 2 bases, leaving 11 bases between the germline ends. The chain's CDR3 is CASSLGRLAQETQYF. DNA for the CDR3: TGTGCCAGCAGCTTGGGGCGGCTAGCTCAAGAGACCCAGTACTTC.

The rearrangement uses TRBV27 and TRBJ2-7; 12 nucleotides match TRBD2. This CDR3 region has 15 residues. After removal of 8 bases from V and 3 bases from J, the junction contained 8 bases not matched to a gene. Germline lookup yields CDR1 MNHEY and CDR2 SMNVEV (reference sequence). The CDR3 loop is CASQTSGRGVYEQYF. The CDR3 region has the DNA TGTGCCAGCCAGACTAGCGGGAGAGGGGTCTACGAGCAGTACTTC.

The V and J genes are TRBV28 and TRBJ1-5; D gene ambiguous. The germline V and J ends were trimmed by 7 bases and 7 bases, with 17 bases remaining between them. Germline CDR1 and CDR2: MDHEN and SYDVKM. The CDR3 loop spans 14 amino acids. As DNA, the CDR3 is TGTGCCAGCACCCAGGCCGAACCGCGGCAGCCCCAGCATTTT. Amino acids: CASTQAEPRQPQHF.

The chain links TRBV11-2 to TRBJ2-7; possibly TRBD1 for D (5 bases). Trimming pared 4 bases from V and 5 bases from J, leaving 15 bases between. CDR1 is SGHAT and CDR2 is FQNNGV in the germline V gene. This CDR3 contains 14 residues. The CDR3 region is CASSSGGRAHEQYF. The CDR3 bases are TGTGCCAGCAGCTCTGGCGGCAGGGCCCACGAGCAGTACTTC.

The CDR3 DNA reads TGTGCCAGCAGTTTATTGCTGACAGGGGCGGGAAACACCATATATTTT. Translation: CASSLLLTGAGNTIYF. The chain is built from TRBV7-2 and TRBJ1-3; 8 nucleotides match TRBD1. The J segment lost 4 bases and the V segment lost 6 bases, leaving 11 bases of the junction unmatched. This CDR3 has 16 amino acids. Germline V gene sequence: CDR1 SGHTA, CDR2 FQGNSA.

The V and J genes are TRBV18 and TRBJ2-5, with 7 positions matching TRBD1. The V and J ends lost 2 bases and 4 bases, in that order; junction bases with no gene match: 7. The V gene's germline CDR1 is KGHSH and CDR2 LQKENI. The CDR3 loop spans 15 amino acids. CDR3 sequence reads: CASSPDRGRGETQYF. In DNA, the CDR3 is TGTGCCAGCTCACCAGATAGGGGGCGAGGAGAGACCCAGTACTTC.

This chain uses TRBV28 with TRBJ2-7; 9 positions agree with TRBD2. From germline, CDR1 is MDHEN and CDR2 SYDVKM. V lost 8 bases and J lost 1; bases outside the gene matches: 9. The CDR3 consists of 15 residues. Here the CDR3 DNA reads TGTGCCAGCGTCGGGTCGCGGGAGGGGTCCTACGAGCAGTACTTC. Translation: CASVGSREGSYEQYF.

This chain uses TRBV4-3 with TRBJ1-4; D is undetermined. Germline assignment: CDR1 LGHNA and CDR2 YSLEER. Trimming shortened V by 4 bases and J by 8 bases, and 20 bases separated the two germline ends. The CDR3 length is 16 residues. Here the CDR3 DNA reads TGCGCCAGCAGCCCCCTTGGGGAGGGAGCATGGGAAAAACTGTTTTTT. Protein product: CASSPLGEGAWEKLFF.

The V and J genes are TRBV5-4 and TRBJ2-5; tentative D call: TRBD2 (5 bases). The V end was cut by 0 bases, the J end by 1 base, with 10 bases between. The CDR3 loop spans 15 amino acids. CDR1 is SGHNT, CDR2 YYREEE, per germline (reference sequence). The CDR3 here is CASSLVAGPQETQYF. In nucleotides, the CDR3 is TGTGCCAGCAGCTTGGTGGCGGGCCCCCAAGAGACCCAGTACTTC.

The rearrangement links TRBV11-3 to TRBJ2-7; tentative D call: TRBD1 (6 bases). Germline lookup yields CDR1 SGHNT and CDR2 YENEEA. The CDR3 loop spans 13 amino acids. V dropped 1 base and J dropped 5 bases, with 9 bases sitting between them. CDR3 nucleotides: TGTGCCAGCAGCTTAGCTGGGACAAACGAGCAGTACTTC. Protein: CASSLAGTNEQYF. Looking up the rest from reference TRBV11-3 and TRBJ2-7 gives the full variable domain: EAGVVQSPRYKIIEKKQPVAFWCNPISGHNTLYWYLQNLGQGPELLIRYENEEAVDDSQLPKDRFSAERLKGVDSTLKIQPAELGDSAVYLCASSLAGTNEQYFGPGTRLTVT.

The chain carries TRBV13 and TRBJ1-2; 8 bases align to TRBD1. Germline trimming cut 5 bases from V and 0 bases from J; bases unmatched to any gene: 8. Germline lookup yields CDR1 PRHDT and CDR2 FYEKMQ (reference sequence). The CDR3 contains 16 residues. The CDR3 spells CASSHTGTGPNYGYTF. CDR3 DNA: TGTGCCAGCAGCCATACGGGGACAGGCCCTAACTATGGCTACACCTTC.

The genes are TRBV7-9 and TRBJ1-1; D gene unclear. CDR1 and CDR2 from the germline V gene are SEHNR and FQNEAQ (reference sequence). V was cut by 1 base and J by 0 bases, with 6 bases left in between. CDR3 length: 14 amino acids. The CDR3 region is CASSLGQVNTEAFF. CDR3 nucleotides: TGTGCCAGCAGCTTAGGGCAGGTGAACACTGAAGCTTTCTTT. The variable domain in full, completed from reference TRBV7-9 and TRBJ1-1, reads DTGVSQNPRHKITKRGQNVTFRCDPISEHNRLYWYRQTLGQGPEFLTYFQNEAQLEKSRLLSDRFSAERPKGSFSTLEIQRTEQGDSAMYLCASSLGQVNTEAFFGQGTRLTVV.

The rearrangement uses TRBV7-9 and TRBJ2-1; 11 bases agree with TRBD2. This CDR3 region has 14 residues. J gave up 8 bases and V 4 bases, and 4 bases lay outside the gene matches. Germline V gene sequence: CDR1 SEHNR, CDR2 FQNEAQ (reference sequence). CDR3 in DNA: TGTGCCAGCAGCTACCTAGCGGGAGGCGATGAGCAGTTCTTC. Translation gives CASSYLAGGDEQFF.

The gene calls are TRBV7-8 and TRBJ2-1, with 11 positions matching TRBD2. V shed 2 bases, J shed 6 bases, and the junction held 6 bases outside the gene matches. The germline CDR1 and CDR2 sequences are SGHVS and FQNEAQ. This CDR3 has 16 amino acids. The chain's CDR3 is CASSLPGTSGPNEQFF. The CDR3 region has the DNA TGTGCCAGCAGCTTACCTGGGACTAGCGGTCCCAATGAGCAGTTCTTC. Variable domain in full (rest from reference TRBV7-8 and TRBJ2-1): GAGVSQSPRYKVAKRGQDVALRCDPISGHVSLFWYQQALGQGPEFLTYFQNEAQLDKSGLPSDRFFAERPEGSVSTLKIQRTQQEDSAVYLCASSLPGTSGPNEQFFGPGTRLTVL.

The chain joins TRBV5-1 to TRBJ2-7, with TRBD2 identical over 15 bases. The CDR3 contains 15 residues. V lost 5 bases, J lost 6 bases, and 6 bases stayed unmatched. CDR1 is SGHRS, CDR2 YFSETQ, per germline. The CDR3 sequence is CASRTGTSGRFEQYF. The CDR3 DNA sequence: TGCGCCAGCAGGACTGGGACTAGCGGGAGGTTCGAGCAGTACTTC.

This sequence joins TRBV4-1 and TRBJ2-7; TRBD1 aligns across 8 bases. The V gene's germline CDR1 is MGHRA and CDR2 YSYEKL. This CDR3 has 15 amino acids. With 4 bases clipped from V and 7 bases from J, the junction kept 12 bases outside the gene matches. This CDR3 is CASSPWTGTVVEQYF. CDR3 in DNA: TGCGCCAGCAGCCCTTGGACAGGGACCGTGGTGGAGCAGTACTTC.

The V and J genes are TRBV19 and TRBJ1-2; 8 positions agree with TRBD1. The CDR3 contains 12 residues. The J segment lost 5 bases and the V segment lost 7 bases, leaving 3 bases of the junction unmatched. In germline, CDR1 is LNHDA, CDR2 SQIVND (reference sequence). This CDR3 reads CASITGGYGYTF. DNA of the CDR3: TGTGCCAGTATAACAGGGGGGTATGGCTACACCTTC.

This chain links TRBV7-2 with TRBJ2-1; 14 bases agree with TRBD2. CDR1 and CDR2 (germline): SGHTA, FQGNSA. The CDR3 runs 15 residues. Germline trimming cut 4 bases from V and 8 bases from J; bases unmatched to any gene: 4. The CDR3 nucleotides are TGTGCCAGCAGCTCATCGGGACTAGCGGGAGATGAGCAGTTCTTC. Translating gives CASSSSGLAGDEQFF. Full variable domain (outside the CDR3, taken from reference TRBV7-2 and TRBJ2-1): GAGVSQSPSNKVTEKGKDVELRCDPISGHTALYWYRQSLGQGLEFLIYFQGNSAPDKSGLPSDRFSAERTGGSVSTLTIQRTQQEDSAVYLCASSSSGLAGDEQFFGPGTRLTVL.

V usage is TRBV30 and J usage is TRBJ2-1; D not resolved. CDR1 GTSNPN and CDR2 SVGIG come from the germline V gene (reference sequence). The CDR3 is 12 amino acids. The V gene lost 1 base and the J gene lost 5 bases, with 6 bases spanning the gap. The CDR3 protein is CAWSAQNNEQFF. CDR3 DNA sequence: TGTGCCTGGAGTGCACAGAACAATGAGCAGTTCTTC.

V is TRBV29-1 and J is TRBJ1-2, with 8 positions matching TRBD1. Germline CDR1 is SQVTM and CDR2 is ANQGSEA. This CDR3 is built from 11 residues. With 3 bases clipped from V and 6 bases from J, the junction kept 0 bases outside the gene matches. CDR3 nucleotide sequence: TGCAGCGTTGAGACAGGGGATGGCTACACCTTC. Protein product: CSVETGDGYTF.

The rearrangement uses TRBV21-1 and TRBJ1-5; the D call TRBD1 from the table was never checked on the DNA. TRBV21-1 is labeled a pseudogene. This CDR3 spans 17 amino acids. The CDR3 spells CASSLWTGSTSNQPQHF. The DNA of the CDR3 is TGTGCCAGCAGCTTATGGACAGGATCGACGAGCAATCAGCCCCAGCATTTT.

This rearrangement joins TRBV27 to TRBJ2-1, with a possible D match to TRBD2 (6 bases). This CDR3 region has 14 residues. V dropped 2 bases and J dropped 13 bases, with 18 bases sitting between them. Germline lookup yields CDR1 MNHEY and CDR2 SMNVEV (reference sequence). CDR3 DNA sequence: TGTGCCAGCAGTTTAGCGGGGCCCGACCTCCTACAGTTCTTC. Translation gives CASSLAGPDLLQFF.

The rearrangement links TRBV5-4 to TRBJ2-2; 8 bases map to TRBD1. After removal of 0 bases from V and 6 bases from J, the junction contained 7 bases not matched to a gene. Germline-derived CDR1 and CDR2 are SGHNT and YYREEE (reference sequence). The CDR3 length is 16 residues. As DNA, the CDR3 is TGTGCCAGCAGCTTGGCCCCGGACAGGGAAGCCGGGGAGCTGTTTTTT. Translated, it gives CASSLAPDREAGELFF.